This TCR beta chain comes out of a study of monozygotic twins with inflammatory bowel disease. CDR1 LGHNA and CDR2 YSLEER come from the germline V gene. The CDR3 runs 16 residues. TCRdb re-called the 5' RACE reads, yielding one record per CDR3 amino acid sequence without DNA. In total, the table holds some 150,000 distinct CDR3 sequences. This TCR derives from a human donor with ulcerative colitis or Crohn's disease, or a healthy co-twin of an affected twin (not recorded which). Sequencing input: blood. This chain links TRBV4-3 with TRBJ2-1; the TRBD2 assignment by TCRdb is unverifiable without DNA. The CDR3 is CASSQKTSGSYNEQFF.